This TCR beta chain derives from a study of blood T cell repertoires in COVID-19. Study details: Whether acute or convalescent, the COVID-19 samples came from the United States, Italy and Spain. PBMCs, B-cell-depleted T cells, or T cells were the source of the cDNA or gDNA that made up the material.

This CDR3 is built from 17 residues. Germline-derived CDR1 and CDR2 are SGHDN and FVKESK. The V end lost 0 bases, the J end lost 8 bases, and 19 bases lay between the germline ends. In the source study's methods: Estimated nucleated cell counts came from reference gene primer amplification. The table came from immunoSEQ multiplex PCR; TCRdb's copy has only in-frame clones and leaves some out. That table is the source of V, J and clone size, and D and trimming were worked out from the DNA. This table holds just over 250,000 clones, around 90% found once. The gene calls are TRBV14 and TRBJ1-4; a possible D gene is TRBD1 (5 bases). The clonotype was recovered from a man aged 60 to 69 who had recovered from COVID-19. Sequenced input: peripheral blood. CDR3 sequence reads: CASSQELGRAMGEKLFF. The CDR3 DNA reads as TGTGCCAGCAGCCAAGAACTTGGCAGGGCGATGGGGGAAAAACTGTTTTTT.